The clone carrying this T cell receptor (beta chain) was seen more than once but under ten times. The data belong to a study of blood T cells in healthy people across ages. The use of a sample-barcoded 5' primer and a J-beta primer mix characterized a second PCR of roughly 7 to 11 cycles. Tags on each cDNA molecule came from a template-switch adaptor with 12 random nucleotides. Each CDR3 protein is one row after TCRdb ran MiXCR on the 5' RACE reads. The data contain approximately 880,000 distinct CDR3 sequences, 48% of them singletons. Germline assignment: CDR1 DFQATT and CDR2 SNEGSKA (reference sequence). V lost 0 bases, J lost 2 bases, and 3 bases stayed unmatched. CDR3 length: 15 amino acids. Each donor had 7.5 to 10 milliliters of peripheral blood drawn.

The chain recombines TRBV20-1 with TRBJ2-1, with 8 bases aligning to TRBD2. Sequenced material: blood. This sequence originates from a man aged 25-45 years in good health. The CDR3 loop is CSARDRGLAYNEQFF. The CDR3 DNA follows: TGCAGTGCTAGAGATAGGGGACTAGCCTACAATGAGCAGTTCTTC.